The 17 T cell receptor beta chains below were found in one sample sequenced in a study of T-cell reconstitution after alpha-beta-depleted transplantation in children. TCRbeta library preparation incorporated unique molecular identifiers. Via MiXCR, TCRdb re-called the PCR reads, giving one row per CDR3 protein. Of 450,000 to 700,000 distinct CDR3 sequences listed, over 25% are singletons. This specimen consisted of PBMCs, obtained before TCRalphabeta/CD19-depleted stem cell transplant. Source of these receptors: a boy in the first two years of life with Wiskott-Aldrich syndrome, due to receive a stem cell transplant.

This clonotype came up many times. The chain is built from TRBV20-1 and TRBJ2-5, with TRBD2 identical over 8 bases. Germline V gene lookup returns CDR1 DFQATT and CDR2 SNEGSKA (reference sequence). The CDR3 sequence is 17 residues long. V was pared by 1 base and J by 4 bases, with 14 bases of the junction left unmatched. CDR3 loop: CSARAPFGGEGPETQYF. The CDR3 coding sequence is TGCAGTGCTAGAGCCCCCTTCGGGGGGGAGGGCCCAGAGACCCAGTACTTC.

This clonotype has a handful of counts. The chain recombines TRBV5-4 with TRBJ1-2; D may be TRBD1 (5 bases). Germline values: CDR1 SGHNT, CDR2 YYREEE (reference sequence). This CDR3 is 12 amino acids long. V was trimmed by 2 bases and J by 9 bases, leaving 11 bases between them. The CDR3 region has the DNA TGTGCCAGCAGCTTAGCCCACAGGAGCTACACCTTC. It yields the protein CASSLAHRSYTF. The full variable domain, its missing parts supplied by reference TRBV5-4 and TRBJ1-2, is ETGVTQSPTHLIKTRGQQVTLRCSSQSGHNTVSWYQQALGQGPQFIFQYYREEENGRGNFPPRFSGLQFPNYSSELNVNALELDDSALYLCASSLAHRSYTFGSGTRLTVV.

The chain couples TRBV5-1 to TRBJ1-2; a weak D match, TRBD1 (5 bases). CDR3 length: 12 residues. V was shortened by 4 bases and J by 6 bases, with 10 bases between the two germline ends. Germline V gene data show CDR1 as SGHRS and CDR2 as YFSETQ. CDR3 bases: TGCGCCAGCAGCCCAGGGCTTCATGGCTACACCTTC. This sequence encodes CASSPGLHGYTF.

The V gene is TRBV5-1, the J gene TRBJ2-7; D not certain. V shed 7 bases and J shed 5 bases, with 19 bases lying between them. In germline, CDR1 is SGHRS, CDR2 YFSETQ. The CDR3 loop spans 14 amino acids. The CDR3 loop reads CASSVRGVPHEQYF. The DNA of the CDR3 is TGCGCCAGCTCGGTGAGAGGAGTCCCCCACGAGCAGTACTTC.

V gene TRBV3-1 combines with J gene TRBJ1-1, with unresolved D. This CDR3 comprises 15 residues. V was cut by 1 base and J by 5 bases, with 14 bases left in between. Germline V gene lookup returns CDR1 LGHDT and CDR2 YNNKEL (reference sequence). The CDR3 loop is CASSQVSSSATEAFF. CDR3 DNA sequence: TGTGCCAGCAGCCAAGTGAGCTCGTCTGCAACTGAAGCTTTCTTT.

The V call is TRBV5-1, the J call TRBJ2-7, with D perhaps TRBD2 (6 bases). The CDR3 is 17 amino acids. The V end lost 0 bases, the J end lost 0 bases, and 16 bases lay between the germline ends. Germline V CDR1 and CDR2: SGHRS, YFSETQ. This chain's CDR3 is CASSLERVGLLSYEQYF. The CDR3, as DNA: TGCGCCAGCAGCTTGGAGCGGGTTGGCCTTCTCTCCTACGAGCAGTACTTC.

The J gene is TRBJ1-1, the V gene TRBV20-1; 8 bases are shared with TRBD1. The germline gives CDR1 DFQATT, CDR2 SNEGSKA (reference sequence). The CDR3 has 14 residues. The V segment lost 6 bases and the J segment 3 bases; nucleotides outside the gene matches: 9. CDR3 bases: TGCAGTGCCTACTCGGACAGGGAGGACACTGAAGCTTTCTTT. Translated, it gives CSAYSDREDTEAFF.

This sequence joins TRBV18 and TRBJ1-1, with D uncertain. Germline loops: CDR1 KGHSH, CDR2 LQKENI. With 2 bases removed from V and 7 bases from J, the gap between germline ends came to 11 bases. This CDR3 has 13 amino acids. In nucleotides, the CDR3 is TGTGCCAGCTCACCAAGGTTATCCGGTGAAGCTTTCTTT. Translating gives CASSPRLSGEAFF. Full variable domain (outside the CDR3, taken from reference TRBV18 and TRBJ1-1): NAGVMQNPRHLVRRRGQEARLRCSPMKGHSHVYWYRQLPEEGLKFMVYLQKENIIDESGMPKERFSAEFPKEGPSILRIQQVVRGDSAAYFCASSPRLSGEAFFGQGTRLTVV.

This clonotype was counted a few times. This sequence joins TRBV5-1 and TRBJ2-5; D gene uncertain. V lost 0 bases and J lost 2, with 11 bases in between. Germline V CDR1 and CDR2: SGHRS, YFSETQ. The CDR3 loop spans 15 amino acids. The CDR3 here is CASSLGNRVQETQYF. CDR3 nucleotide sequence: TGCGCCAGCAGCTTGGGAAATCGGGTGCAAGAGACCCAGTACTTC.

The V call is TRBV5-1, the J call TRBJ2-3; 7 bases line up with TRBD1. The CDR3 covers 15 residues. The junction had 9 bases not matched to a gene; V was cut back by 2 bases and J by 6 bases. In germline, CDR1 is SGHRS, CDR2 YFSETQ. The CDR3 here is CASSFRDRALDTQYF. The CDR3 DNA reads TGCGCCAGCAGCTTCCGGGACAGAGCACTCGATACGCAGTATTTT.

This sequence joins TRBV29-1 and TRBJ2-1, with unresolved D. The CDR3 totals 10 residues. Deletions cut 7 bases from V and 1 base from J, with 2 bases between. The germline CDR1 and CDR2 sequences are SQVTM and ANQGSEA. The CDR3 sequence is CSGSYNEQFF. In DNA, the CDR3 is TGCAGCGGGTCCTACAATGAGCAGTTCTTC.

This chain joins TRBV2 and TRBJ1-6; the match to TRBD1 covers 8 bases. Looked up from germline, CDR1 is SNHLY and CDR2 is FYNNEI. The CDR3 length is 16 residues. The V and J ends lost 0 bases and 7 bases, in that order; junction bases with no gene match: 5. The CDR3 nucleotides are TGTGCCAGCAGTGAAGCGTGGACAGGGAGCAATTCACCCCTCCACTTT. It encodes CASSEAWTGSNSPLHF.

The chain has TRBV5-1 and TRBJ1-1; D is unclear. The CDR3 totals 16 residues. V was pared by 0 bases and J by 1 base, with 13 bases between. Germline V gene data show CDR1 as SGHRS and CDR2 as YFSETQ. In DNA form, the CDR3 reads TGCGCCAGCAGCTTGGATCCAGGCCCCGGGAACACTGAAGCTTTCTTT. Its protein is CASSLDPGPGNTEAFF.

This clonotype has ten or more counts. The J gene is TRBJ2-5, the V gene TRBV4-2, with 10 bases that match TRBD2. Germline CDR1 LGHNA, CDR2 YNFKEQ. Trimming at V came to 0 bases and at J to 4 bases, leaving 8 bases not matched to a gene. The CDR3 sequence is 17 residues long. The CDR3 nucleotides read TGTGCCAGCAGCCAAGATGTAGCGGGAGGAGATCGAGAGACCCAGTACTTC. Its translation: CASSQDVAGGDRETQYF.

V and J are TRBV12-3 or TRBV12-4 and TRBJ2-2; possible D gene TRBD2, 6 bases. This CDR3 has 15 residues. V was pared by 7 bases and J by 3 bases, with 15 bases between. The CDR3 is CASTRGLRDTGELFF. The CDR3 DNA follows: TGTGCCAGCACCCGAGGACTAAGAGACACCGGGGAGCTGTTTTTT.

The gene calls are TRBV10-3 and TRBJ2-7; 7 bases agree with TRBD2. Germline CDR1 reads ENHRY; CDR2 reads SYGVKD. Unmatched junction bases numbered 13, after V lost 6 bases and J lost 2 bases. The CDR3 covers 16 residues. CDR3 DNA: TGTGCCATCAGGAGTGACTTTCTAGCGGAGACCTACGAGCAGTACTTC. Its protein product is CAIRSDFLAETYEQYF.

The sample holds one count of this clonotype. This rearrangement joins TRBV12-5 to TRBJ2-3; 7 nucleotides match TRBD1. V dropped 4 bases and J dropped 0; count of bases not matched to a gene: 7. The CDR3 loop spans 16 amino acids. Germline CDR1 LGHNT, CDR2 FRNRAP. CDR3 sequence: CASGYNRGTSTDTQYF. The CDR3 DNA is TGTGCTAGTGGTTATAACAGGGGAACTAGCACAGATACGCAGTATTTT.